This T cell receptor (beta chain) stems from a study of cytomegalovirus exposure and HLA in healthy donors. Study at large: The same platform as the 650 to 700 first-cohort repertoires was used for the 120 validation repertoires, a later analysis reported.

Trimming at V came to 4 bases and at J to 2 bases, leaving 2 bases not matched to a gene. The length of the CDR3 is 14 residues. CDR1 SEHNR and CDR2 FQNEAQ come from the germline V gene (reference sequence). Sequenced by immunoSEQ multiplex PCR; TCRdb stores in-frame clones only, minus some. The repertoire includes tens of thousands of clones, around 89% of them detected once, and approximately 1.5% sits in the top ten. Study findings and constraints: A subsequent analysis found that TCR clusters from the first cohort also tended to co-occur in the 90 to 150 validation repertoires, with less than 95% of cluster scores above 0. Cytomegalovirus-associated TCR beta chains were listed, numbering 150 to 200.

This clone was observed once. The antigen remains unidentified. This receptor was identified in a woman aged 18-35 years in good health and CMV-seronegative. The sequenced sample consisted of PBMCs. This chain links TRBV7-9 with TRBJ2-5, with 9 bases matching TRBD2. CDR3 region: CASSWSGGQETQYF. The CDR3 region has the DNA TGTGCCAGCAGCTGGAGCGGGGGGCAAGAGACCCAGTACTTC.